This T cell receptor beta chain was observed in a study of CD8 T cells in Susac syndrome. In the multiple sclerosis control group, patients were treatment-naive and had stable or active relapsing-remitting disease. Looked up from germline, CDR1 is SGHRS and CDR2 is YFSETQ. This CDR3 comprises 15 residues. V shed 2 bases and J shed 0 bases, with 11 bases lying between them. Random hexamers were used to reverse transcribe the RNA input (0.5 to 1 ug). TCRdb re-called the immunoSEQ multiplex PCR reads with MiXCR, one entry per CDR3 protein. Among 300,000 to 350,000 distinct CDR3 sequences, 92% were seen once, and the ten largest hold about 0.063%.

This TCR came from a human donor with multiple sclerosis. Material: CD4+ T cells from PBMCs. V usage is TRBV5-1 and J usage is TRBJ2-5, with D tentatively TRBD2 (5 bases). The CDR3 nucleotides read TGCGCCAGCAGCTTTCACTCCGGGGACCAAGAGACCCAGTACTTC. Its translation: CASSFHSGDQETQYF.